The 24 T cell receptor beta chains below were found in one sample sequenced in a study of brain T cells in children with intractable seizures. This table comes from immunoSEQ multiplex PCR, and its TCRdb copy is limited to in-frame clones, with some not included. The data hold about 320,000 clones, with over 90% observed a single time. Time point: blood from clinic visit 5 months post-surgery; TSC patient then seizure free. Sequencing was performed on peripheral blood, taken approximately 5 months after surgery. These receptors all come from a boy in the first two years of life with tuberous sclerosis and intractable seizures.

This clone has only one observation. The chain is built from TRBV27 and TRBJ1-1; 7 bases fit TRBD1. Per the germline V gene, CDR1 is MNHEY and CDR2 is SMNVEV (reference sequence). V gave up 7 bases and J gave up 1 base; unmatched junction bases: 6. This CDR3 comprises 14 residues. CDR3 DNA: TGTGCCAGCAAATCAGGGACAGCGAACACTGAAGCTTTCTTT. It codes for CASKSGTANTEAFF.

Here the CDR3 DNA reads TGTGCCAGCAGCTTCGAGAGAAGCACAGATACGCAGTATTTT. It codes for CASSFERSTDTQYF. The chain carries TRBV7-2 and TRBJ2-3; unclear D gene. CDR1 and CDR2 (germline): SGHTA, FQGNSA. V was trimmed by 3 bases and J by 0 bases, leaving 7 bases between them. This CDR3 has 14 residues. Variable domain in full (rest from reference TRBV7-2 and TRBJ2-3): GAGVSQSPSNKVTEKGKDVELRCDPISGHTALYWYRQSLGQGLEFLIYFQGNSAPDKSGLPSDRFSAERTGGSVSTLTIQRTQQEDSAVYLCASSFERSTDTQYFGPGTRLTVL.

This rearrangement joins TRBV6-5 to TRBJ2-1; no definite D call. Germline V gene data show CDR1 as MNHEY and CDR2 as SVGAGI. The CDR3 covers 12 residues. V shed 6 bases and J shed 8 bases, with 11 bases lying between them. DNA for the CDR3: TGTGCCAGCAGAAAAGGTGAGGATGAGCAGTTCTTC. Protein: CASRKGEDEQFF.

The chain combines TRBV5-1 with TRBJ1-1; D remains unclear. Germline V gene sequence: CDR1 SGHRS, CDR2 YFSETQ. This CDR3 spans 15 amino acids. V was shortened by 5 bases and J by 0 bases, with 14 bases between the two germline ends. This CDR3 reads CASREGGNMNTEAFF. The CDR3 coding sequence is TGCGCCAGCAGGGAGGGAGGGAACATGAACACTGAAGCTTTCTTT.

This chain uses TRBV24-1 with TRBJ2-7, with TRBD1 matching 9 bases. The germline gives CDR1 KGHDR, CDR2 SFDVKD. This CDR3 is built from 15 residues. The trim removed 3 bases at V and 3 bases at J, leaving 5 bases unmatched. The CDR3 nucleotides read TGTGCCACCAGTGATGCCCGGACAGGGGACTACGAGCAGTACTTC. As protein: CATSDARTGDYEQYF.

This chain joins TRBV5-6 and TRBJ2-2; D may be TRBD1 or TRBD2 (7 bases each). Between the trimmed V and J ends, which lost 3 bases and 7 bases, there was a span of 16 bases. This CDR3 is built from 15 residues. The germline V gene has CDR1 SGHDT and CDR2 YYEEEE. This CDR3 reads CASSWGGQTDGELFF. DNA of the CDR3: TGTGCCAGCAGCTGGGGGGGACAGACAGACGGGGAGCTGTTTTTT.

V usage is TRBV6-6 and J usage is TRBJ2-1, with no clear D. With 7 bases removed from V and 2 bases from J, the gap between germline ends came to 9 bases. The CDR3 has 13 amino acids. Germline-derived CDR1 and CDR2 are MNHNY and SVGAGI (reference sequence). DNA for the CDR3: TGTGCCAGCACCTATGAAACCTACAATGAGCAGTTCTTC. Translated, it gives CASTYETYNEQFF.

The rearrangement links TRBV11-3 to TRBJ2-5; D not certain. The germline V gene encodes CDR1 SGHNT and CDR2 YENEEA. The CDR3 has 18 amino acids. The V gene lost 5 bases and the J gene lost 1 base, with 23 bases spanning the gap. For the CDR3, the DNA is TGTGCCAGCAGCACATTTAGGTCGGGCTCAGAGTCCCAAGAGACCCAGTACTTC. Translating gives CASSTFRSGSESQETQYF.

The chain combines TRBV9 with TRBJ1-2; TRBD1 is a possible D gene (6 bases). The V gene lost 4 bases and the J gene lost 1 base, with 17 bases spanning the gap. The CDR3 runs to 16 residues. Germline V gene sequence: CDR1 SGDLS, CDR2 YYNGEE. CDR3 in amino acids: CASSPQDSILNYGYTF. The DNA of the CDR3 is TGTGCCAGCAGCCCCCAGGACAGTATCCTTAACTATGGCTACACCTTC.

The rearrangement uses TRBV6-5 and TRBJ2-1, with a tentative D call TRBD2 (5 bases). This CDR3 region has 15 residues. Germline V gene sequence: CDR1 MNHEY, CDR2 SVGAGI. V lost 0 bases and J 2 bases, leaving 8 bases between the germline ends. CDR3 sequence reads: CASSYSRGPYNEQFF. In nucleotides, the CDR3 is TGTGCCAGCAGTTACTCGAGAGGGCCCTACAATGAGCAGTTCTTC.

The genes are TRBV9 and TRBJ1-2; D gene unclear. This CDR3 comprises 12 residues. The V gene lost 4 bases and the J gene lost 8 bases, with 12 bases spanning the gap. Germline CDR1 reads SGDLS; CDR2 reads YYNGEE. The chain's CDR3 is CASSHYIGGYTF. The CDR3 DNA follows: TGTGCCAGCAGCCATTACATAGGGGGCTACACCTTC.

This chain connects TRBV10-3 to TRBJ1-1; 7 nucleotides match TRBD1. Per the germline V gene, CDR1 is ENHRY and CDR2 is SYGVKD. V lost 0 bases, J lost 5 bases, and 6 bases stayed unmatched. CDR3 length: 15 residues. Written as DNA, the CDR3 is TGTGCCATCAGTGAGTCAGGGGGCGCGGGGACTGAAGCTTTCTTT. Residues: CAISESGGAGTEAFF.

The rearrangement joins TRBV19 to TRBJ2-7; no firm D call. V was clipped by 0 bases and J by 0 bases, with 9 bases between them. CDR1 and CDR2 from the germline V gene are LNHDA and SQIVND (reference sequence). This CDR3 comprises 15 residues. The CDR3 here is CASSIDLYSSYEQYF. DNA of the CDR3: TGTGCCAGTAGTATAGATCTATATAGCTCCTACGAGCAGTACTTC. The whole variable domain, filled in from reference TRBV19 and TRBJ2-7, reads DGGITQSPKYLFRKEGQNVTLSCEQNLNHDAMYWYRQDPGQGLRLIYYSQIVNDFQKGDIAEGYSVSREKKESFPLTVTSAQKNPTAFYLCASSIDLYSSYEQYFGPGTRLTVT.

The genes are TRBV7-6 and TRBJ2-3; D not certain. The CDR3 totals 14 residues. CDR1 is SGHVS, CDR2 FNYEAQ, per germline. Trimming took 3 bases from V and 4 from J, leaving 11 bases between them. For the CDR3, the DNA is TGTGCCAGCAGCTTTCGGCCAAAAGCAGATACGCAGTATTTT. Protein product: CASSFRPKADTQYF.

The gene calls are TRBV2 and TRBJ1-6; D is ambiguous. This CDR3 is 12 amino acids long. Trimming took off 6 bases at V and 7 bases at J, with 7 bases between the two ends. From germline, CDR1 is SNHLY and CDR2 FYNNEI. The DNA of the CDR3 is TGTGCCAGCAGCCCTCAGAATTCACCCCTCCACTTT. Amino acid sequence: CASSPQNSPLHF.

The chain links TRBV6-5 to TRBJ2-1; 13 bases fit TRBD2. CDR1 MNHEY and CDR2 SVGAGI come from the germline V gene. V trimming: 6 bases; J trimming: 8 bases; junction bases outside the gene matches: 7. This CDR3 comprises 15 residues. Here the CDR3 reads CASSLRTSGSYEQFF. In DNA form, the CDR3 reads TGTGCCAGCAGCCTAAGGACTAGCGGGAGCTATGAGCAGTTCTTC.

The chain carries TRBV7-8 and TRBJ1-6; D not certain. The CDR3 covers 19 residues. V shed 5 bases and J shed 7 bases, with 27 bases lying between them. Germline V gene lookup returns CDR1 SGHVS and CDR2 FQNEAQ. The CDR3 DNA is TGTGCCAGCAGCAGCCGACCCCGGGATTCCCTCGAGGCCAATTCACCCCTCCACTTT. As protein: CASSSRPRDSLEANSPLHF.

The chain links TRBV7-2 to TRBJ2-7; TRBD1 agrees at 8 bases. The CDR3 is 14 residues long. J lost 5 bases, V lost 6 bases, and 9 bases had no gene match. Germline assignment: CDR1 SGHTA and CDR2 FQGNSA. The CDR3 loop is CASRDLRTGHEQYF. The CDR3 DNA reads TGTGCCAGCAGGGACCTGCGGACAGGGCACGAGCAGTACTTC.

This clone was counted a single time. The sample holds other DNA sequences that translate to the same CDR3. The V call is TRBV24-1, the J call TRBJ1-2; D possibly corresponds to TRBD1 (5 bases). CDR1 is KGHDR and CDR2 is SFDVKD in the germline V gene. The CDR3 runs to 15 residues. V lost 1 base, J lost 4 bases, and 12 bases lay in between. Here the CDR3 DNA reads TGTGCCACCAGTGATTTCTCGCAGGGAAGCTATGGCTACACCTTC. Protein sequence: CATSDFSQGSYGYTF.

The chain is built from TRBV9 and TRBJ2-1; the match to TRBD1 covers 7 bases. The ends lost 0 bases at V and 3 bases at J; junction bases unmatched: 3. CDR1 and CDR2 (germline): SGDLS, YYNGEE. The CDR3 is made up of 15 amino acids. The CDR3 reads CASSVVGQDYNEQFF. CDR3 bases: TGTGCCAGCAGCGTAGTTGGACAGGACTACAATGAGCAGTTCTTC.

The chain combines TRBV11-3 with TRBJ1-1; 7 nucleotides line up with TRBD1. The CDR3 length is 15 residues. CDR1 is SGHNT and CDR2 is YENEEA in the germline V gene. Unmatched junction bases numbered 7, after V lost 5 bases and J lost 1 base. The CDR3 reads CASSTHRGTNTEAFF. CDR3 sequence (DNA): TGTGCCAGCAGCACCCACAGGGGAACGAACACTGAAGCTTTCTTT. Variable domain in full (rest from reference TRBV11-3 and TRBJ1-1): EAGVVQSPRYKIIEKKQPVAFWCNPISGHNTLYWYLQNLGQGPELLIRYENEEAVDDSQLPKDRFSAERLKGVDSTLKIQPAELGDSAVYLCASSTHRGTNTEAFFGQGTRLTVV.

The gene calls are TRBV7-3 and TRBJ1-1, with D maybe TRBD1 (5 bases). From germline, CDR1 is SGHTA and CDR2 FQGTGA. Trimming removed 5 bases at V and 5 bases at J, with 18 bases between. The CDR3 sequence is 15 residues long. DNA for the CDR3: TGTGCCAGCAGCCTTACTCAGGGAATGGGAACTGAAGCTTTCTTT. It translates to CASSLTQGMGTEAFF. The complete variable domain, with remaining parts taken from reference TRBV7-3 and TRBJ1-1, reads GAGVSQTPSNKVTEKGKYVELRCDPISGHTALYWYRQSLGQGPEFLIYFQGTGAADDSGLPNDRFFAVRPEGSVSTLKIQRTERGDSAVYLCASSLTQGMGTEAFFGQGTRLTVV.

The chain has TRBV6-5 and TRBJ2-7; D may correspond to TRBD1 or TRBD2 (5 bases each). In germline, CDR1 is MNHEY, CDR2 SVGAGI. V was cut by 7 bases and J by 0 bases, with 16 bases left in between. The CDR3 loop spans 15 amino acids. The CDR3 spells CASTPGSVSSYEQYF. The CDR3 DNA follows: TGTGCCAGCACCCCAGGGAGCGTGAGCTCCTACGAGCAGTACTTC.

The J gene is TRBJ2-1, the V gene TRBV4-1; maybe TRBD2 (6 bases). CDR1 and CDR2 (germline): MGHRA, YSYEKL. The CDR3 covers 16 residues. The V end was cut by 1 base, the J end by 2 bases, with 12 bases between. In DNA, the CDR3 is TGCGCCAGCAGCCAAGCGACCGGAGGGACCTACAATGAGCAGTTCTTC. It translates to CASSQATGGTYNEQFF.